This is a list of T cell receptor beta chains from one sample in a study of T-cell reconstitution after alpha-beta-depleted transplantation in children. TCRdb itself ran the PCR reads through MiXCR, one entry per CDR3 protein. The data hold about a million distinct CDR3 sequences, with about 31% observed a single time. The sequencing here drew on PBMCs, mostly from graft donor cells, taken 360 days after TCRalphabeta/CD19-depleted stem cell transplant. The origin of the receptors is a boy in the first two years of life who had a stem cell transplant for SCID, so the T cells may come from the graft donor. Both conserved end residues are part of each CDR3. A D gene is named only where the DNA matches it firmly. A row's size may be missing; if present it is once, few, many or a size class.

cdr3_aa: CASSRRARYNEQFF; cdr3_nt: TGTGCCAGCAGCAGGAGGGCGCGTTACAATGAGCAGTTCTTC; j_call: TRBJ2-1; cdr3_length: 14; v_call: TRBV13; d_call: NA; clone_size: NA
cdr3_aa: CASSSMSSYNEQFF; cdr3_nt: TGTGCCAGCAGCTCTATGAGCTCCTACAATGAGCAGTTCTTC; j_call: TRBJ2-1; cdr3_length: 14; v_call: TRBV7-9; d_call: NA; clone_size: many
cdr3_aa: CASSDDWAYEQYF; cdr3_nt: TGTGCCAGCAGTGACGACTGGGCCTACGAGCAGTACTTC; j_call: TRBJ2-7; cdr3_length: 13; v_call: TRBV25-1; d_call: NA; clone_size: NA
cdr3_aa: CASSFVASVSYNEQFF; cdr3_nt: TGTGCCAGCAGCTTTGTGGCTAGCGTCTCCTACAATGAGCAGTTCTTC; j_call: TRBJ2-1; cdr3_length: 16; v_call: TRBV7-8; d_call: NA; clone_size: NA
cdr3_aa: CSAVSGTTTDTQYF; cdr3_nt: TGCAGTGCGGTCAGCGGGACCACCACAGATACGCAGTATTTT; j_call: TRBJ2-3; cdr3_length: 14; v_call: TRBV20-1; d_call: TRBD2; clone_size: NA
cdr3_aa: CASSPLGSRSYEQYF; cdr3_nt: TGTGCCAGCTCACCATTGGGGAGCAGATCCTACGAGCAGTACTTC; j_call: TRBJ2-7; cdr3_length: 15; v_call: TRBV18; d_call: NA; clone_size: NA
cdr3_aa: CASSFLTSGGNNEQFF; cdr3_nt: TGTGCCAGCAGTTTTCTGACTAGCGGGGGTAACAATGAGCAGTTCTTC; j_call: TRBJ2-1; cdr3_length: 16; v_call: TRBV12-3/TRBV12-4; d_call: TRBD2; clone_size: NA
cdr3_aa: CASSRLAGGHYETYEQYF; cdr3_nt: TGTGCCAGCAGCCGACTAGCGGGGGGCCATTACGAAACCTACGAGCAGTACTTC; j_call: TRBJ2-7; cdr3_length: 18; v_call: TRBV6-1; d_call: TRBD2; clone_size: few
cdr3_aa: CASSLDPGEGGYTF; cdr3_nt: TGCGCCAGCAGCTTGGATCCAGGGGAAGGTGGCTACACCTTC; j_call: TRBJ1-2; cdr3_length: 14; v_call: TRBV5-1; d_call: NA; clone_size: few
cdr3_aa: CASSSHGVLAGGIEQFF; cdr3_nt: TGTGCCAGCAGTTCCCACGGGGTATTAGCGGGGGGTATTGAGCAGTTCTTC; j_call: TRBJ2-1; cdr3_length: 17; v_call: TRBV6-2/TRBV6-3; d_call: TRBD2; clone_size: NA
cdr3_aa: CASSLVASGTMNTEAFF; cdr3_nt: TGTGCCAGCAGCTTAGTTGCGTCAGGGACCATGAACACTGAAGCTTTCTTT; j_call: TRBJ1-1; cdr3_length: 17; v_call: TRBV7-8; d_call: NA; clone_size: few
cdr3_aa: CASSYYGGADEAFF; cdr3_nt: TGTGCCAGCAGTTACTATGGGGGGGCGGATGAAGCTTTCTTT; j_call: TRBJ1-1; cdr3_length: 14; v_call: TRBV6-5; d_call: NA; clone_size: NA
cdr3_aa: CSATGTKGSEAFF; cdr3_nt: TGCAGTGCTACGGGAACGAAAGGCTCTGAAGCTTTCTTT; j_call: TRBJ1-1; cdr3_length: 13; v_call: TRBV20-1; d_call: NA; clone_size: NA
cdr3_aa: CASSEVGSSYNSPLHF; cdr3_nt: TGTGCCAGCAGTGAAGTGGGAAGCTCCTATAATTCACCCCTCCACTTT; j_call: TRBJ1-6; cdr3_length: 16; v_call: TRBV2; d_call: NA; clone_size: NA
cdr3_aa: CASKWEGSDTEAFF; cdr3_nt: TGTGCCAGCAAGTGGGAGGGATCGGACACTGAAGCTTTCTTT; j_call: TRBJ1-1; cdr3_length: 14; v_call: TRBV6-5; d_call: NA; clone_size: NA
cdr3_aa: CASSVVNGGTEAFF; cdr3_nt: TGTGCCAGCAGCGTAGTGAATGGAGGCACTGAAGCTTTCTTT; j_call: TRBJ1-1; cdr3_length: 14; v_call: TRBV9; d_call: NA; clone_size: NA
cdr3_aa: CASSLFSLVGKGEQYF; cdr3_nt: TGCGCCAGCAGCTTGTTTTCGCTAGTCGGTAAGGGCGAGCAGTACTTC; j_call: TRBJ2-7; cdr3_length: 16; v_call: TRBV5-1; d_call: NA; clone_size: few
cdr3_aa: CASSLIPGFNTDTQYF; cdr3_nt: TGCGCCAGCAGCTTGATCCCAGGTTTCAACACAGATACGCAGTATTTT; j_call: TRBJ2-3; cdr3_length: 16; v_call: TRBV5-1; d_call: NA; clone_size: few
cdr3_aa: CSAVPGLAVSYEQYF; cdr3_nt: TGCAGTGCTGTTCCGGGACTAGCGGTCTCCTACGAGCAGTACTTC; j_call: TRBJ2-7; cdr3_length: 15; v_call: TRBV20-1; d_call: TRBD2; clone_size: NA
cdr3_aa: CASSLRLRDEQFF; cdr3_nt: TGTGCCAGCAGCTTACGTCTCAGGGATGAGCAGTTCTTC; j_call: TRBJ2-1; cdr3_length: 13; v_call: TRBV7-2; d_call: NA; clone_size: few
cdr3_aa: CASSPTTEMNTEAFF; cdr3_nt: TGTGCCAGCTCACCAACGACAGAGATGAACACTGAAGCTTTCTTT; j_call: TRBJ1-1; cdr3_length: 15; v_call: TRBV18; d_call: NA; clone_size: NA
cdr3_aa: CSARDRVGISYEQYF; cdr3_nt: TGCAGTGCTAGAGATCGGGTGGGGATCTCCTACGAGCAGTACTTC; j_call: TRBJ2-7; cdr3_length: 15; v_call: TRBV20-1; d_call: NA; clone_size: NA
cdr3_aa: CASSSGALGGELFF; cdr3_nt: TGTGCCAGCAGTTCCGGGGCTCTCGGCGGGGAGCTGTTTTTT; j_call: TRBJ2-2; cdr3_length: 14; v_call: TRBV28; d_call: NA; clone_size: NA
cdr3_aa: CSARDPGVGGEQYF; cdr3_nt: TGCAGTGCTAGAGACCCAGGAGTTGGTGGCGAGCAGTACTTC; j_call: TRBJ2-7; cdr3_length: 14; v_call: TRBV20-1; d_call: NA; clone_size: NA
cdr3_aa: CASSRYGGTGNFRGDTQYF; cdr3_nt: TGTGCCAGCAGTCGCTATGGGGGGACAGGGAATTTTCGTGGAGATACGCAGTATTTT; j_call: TRBJ2-3; cdr3_length: 19; v_call: TRBV12-3/TRBV12-4; d_call: TRBD1; clone_size: many
cdr3_aa: CASSVSQVLSYNEQFF; cdr3_nt: TGTGCCAGCAGCGTAAGTCAAGTACTCTCCTACAATGAGCAGTTCTTC; j_call: TRBJ2-1; cdr3_length: 16; v_call: TRBV9; d_call: NA; clone_size: NA
cdr3_aa: CASSGGPKDEQYF; cdr3_nt: TGTGCCAGCAGCGGGGGGCCAAAAGACGAGCAGTACTTC; j_call: TRBJ2-7; cdr3_length: 13; v_call: TRBV9; d_call: NA; clone_size: NA
cdr3_aa: CASSPSPNHRTYGYTF; cdr3_nt: TGTGCCAGCAGTCCCTCACCGAACCACCGTACCTATGGCTACACCTTC; j_call: TRBJ1-2; cdr3_length: 16; v_call: TRBV12-3/TRBV12-4; d_call: NA; clone_size: few
cdr3_aa: CASSSQTSGGPKPSYNEQFF; cdr3_nt: TGTGCCAGCAGCTCGCAGACTAGCGGGGGACCCAAACCTTCATACAATGAGCAGTTCTTC; j_call: TRBJ2-1; cdr3_length: 20; v_call: TRBV7-3; d_call: TRBD2; clone_size: NA
cdr3_aa: CASSFFQGGGANVLTF; cdr3_nt: TGTGCCAGCAGTTTTTTCCAGGGAGGTGGGGCCAACGTCCTGACTTTC; j_call: TRBJ2-6; cdr3_length: 16; v_call: TRBV27; d_call: NA; clone_size: NA
cdr3_aa: CASSPPGLPSVQYF; cdr3_nt: TGTGCCAGCAGCCCACCGGGACTCCCCTCCGTGCAGTACTTC; j_call: TRBJ2-7; cdr3_length: 14; v_call: TRBV14; d_call: NA; clone_size: NA